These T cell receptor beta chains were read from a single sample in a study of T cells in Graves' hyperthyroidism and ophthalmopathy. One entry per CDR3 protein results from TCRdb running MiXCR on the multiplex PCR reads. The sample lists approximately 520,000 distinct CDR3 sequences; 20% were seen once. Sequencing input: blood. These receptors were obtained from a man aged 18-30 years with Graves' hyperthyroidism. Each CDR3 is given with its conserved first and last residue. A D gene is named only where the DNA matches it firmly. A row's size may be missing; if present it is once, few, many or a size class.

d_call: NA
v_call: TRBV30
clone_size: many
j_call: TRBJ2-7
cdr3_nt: TGTGCCTGGAGGGGTCTAGATTCCTACGAGCAGTACTTC
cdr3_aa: CAWRGLDSYEQYF

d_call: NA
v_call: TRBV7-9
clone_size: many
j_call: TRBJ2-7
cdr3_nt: TGTGCCAGCAGCTGGATCACAGGGAGCGAGCAGTACTTC
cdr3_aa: CASSWITGSEQYF

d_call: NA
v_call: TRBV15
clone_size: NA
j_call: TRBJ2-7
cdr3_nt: TGTGCCACCCAGGCCCCGAAGGGCGAGCAGTACTTC
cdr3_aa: CATQAPKGEQYF

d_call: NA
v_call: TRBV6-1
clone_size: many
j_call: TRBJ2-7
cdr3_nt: TGTGCCAGCAGTGAAGCAACGGGGACCTTTCCCCTCTACGAGCAGTACTTC
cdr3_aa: CASSEATGTFPLYEQYF

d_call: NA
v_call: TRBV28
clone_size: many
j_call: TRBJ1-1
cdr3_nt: TGTGCCAGCAGTTTTGATGGGGCTGAAGCTTTCTTT
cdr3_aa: CASSFDGAEAFF

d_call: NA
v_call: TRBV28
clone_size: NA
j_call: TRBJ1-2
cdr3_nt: TGTGCCAGCAGTTTATGGGGACGTAGCGGCTACACCTTC
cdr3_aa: CASSLWGRSGYTF

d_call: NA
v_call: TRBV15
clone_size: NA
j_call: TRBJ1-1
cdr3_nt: TGTGCCACCAGCAAGTGGGGGGGGAACACTGAAGCTTTCTTT
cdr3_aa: CATSKWGGNTEAFF

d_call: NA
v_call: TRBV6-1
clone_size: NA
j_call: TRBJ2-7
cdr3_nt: TGTGCCAGCTCCCGCGGGTCGCCCCGAAGCTCCTACGAGCAGTACTTC
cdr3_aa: CASSRGSPRSSYEQYF

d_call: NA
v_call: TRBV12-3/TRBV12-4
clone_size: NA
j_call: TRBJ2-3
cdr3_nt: TGTGCCAGCAGTTTAGGCGGCGGCACAGATACGCAGTATTTT
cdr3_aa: CASSLGGGTDTQYF

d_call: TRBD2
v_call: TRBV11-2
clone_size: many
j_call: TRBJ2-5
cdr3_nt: TGTGCCAGCAGCTTAGAGGCGGTGAGGGGAGGGGAGACCCAGTACTTC
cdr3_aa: CASSLEAVRGGETQYF

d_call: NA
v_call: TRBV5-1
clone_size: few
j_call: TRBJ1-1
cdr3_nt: TGCGCCAGCAGCCGCAGGGAGGATTTTAACACTGAAGCTTTCTTT
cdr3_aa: CASSRREDFNTEAFF

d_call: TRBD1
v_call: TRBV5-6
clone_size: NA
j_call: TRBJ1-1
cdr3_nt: TGTGCCAGCAGCTCCGGGGGACAGGCGGGGGCTGAAGCTTTCTTT
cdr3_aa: CASSSGGQAGAEAFF

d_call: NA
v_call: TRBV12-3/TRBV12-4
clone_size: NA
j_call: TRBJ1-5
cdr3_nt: TGTGCCAGCAGCATGATAGGGTTCAATCAGCCCCAGCATTTT
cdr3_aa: CASSMIGFNQPQHF

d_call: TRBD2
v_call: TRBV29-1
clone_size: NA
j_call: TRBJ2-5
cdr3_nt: TGCAGCGTGGGTGGACTAGCGGGGGGATCGGGTGAGACCCAGTACTTC
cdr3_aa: CSVGGLAGGSGETQYF

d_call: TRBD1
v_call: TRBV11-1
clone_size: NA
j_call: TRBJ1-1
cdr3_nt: TGTGCCAGCAGCTTCGACAGGGTTTCAATGAACACTGAAGCTTTCTTT
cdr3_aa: CASSFDRVSMNTEAFF

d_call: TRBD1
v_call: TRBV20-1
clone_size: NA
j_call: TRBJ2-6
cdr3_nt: TGCAGTGCTCCGCGTACCGGGACAGGGCCCCGTGGGGCCAACGTCCTGACTTTC
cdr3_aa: CSAPRTGTGPRGANVLTF

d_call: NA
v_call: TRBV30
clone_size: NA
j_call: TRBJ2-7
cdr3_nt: TGTGCCTGGAGTGTCGACATAGCCTACGAGCAGTACTTC
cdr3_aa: CAWSVDIAYEQYF

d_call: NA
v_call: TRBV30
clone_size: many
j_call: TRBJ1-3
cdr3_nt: TGTGCCTGCCTCCAGGGAGGCAACACCATATATTTT
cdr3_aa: CACLQGGNTIYF

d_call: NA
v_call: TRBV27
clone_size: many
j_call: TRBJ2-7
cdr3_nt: TGTGCCAGCAGTTTGACTGATACCTACGAGCAGTACTTC
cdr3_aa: CASSLTDTYEQYF

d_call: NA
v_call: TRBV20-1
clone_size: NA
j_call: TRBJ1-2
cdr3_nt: TGCAGTGCTAGACCGTTCGGGACGGGGGGTGGCTACACCTTC
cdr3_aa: CSARPFGTGGGYTF

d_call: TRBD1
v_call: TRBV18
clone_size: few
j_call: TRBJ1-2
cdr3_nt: TGTGCCAGCTCACCATCCGGGACAGGGGATCGCTATGGCTACACCTTC
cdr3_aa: CASSPSGTGDRYGYTF

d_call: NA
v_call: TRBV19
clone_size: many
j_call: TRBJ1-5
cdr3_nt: TGTGCCAGTAGTATTGGAGGGGTCAATCAGCCCCAGCATTTT
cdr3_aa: CASSIGGVNQPQHF

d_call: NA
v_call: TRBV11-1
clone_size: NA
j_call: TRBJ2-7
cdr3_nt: TGTGCCAGCAGCTTAGCATTAGCGCAAACGTCATACGAGCAGTACTTC
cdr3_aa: CASSLALAQTSYEQYF

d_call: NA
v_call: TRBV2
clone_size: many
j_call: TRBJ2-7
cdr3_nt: TGTGCCAGCAGTGACAGACCCTACGAGCAGTACTTC
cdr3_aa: CASSDRPYEQYF

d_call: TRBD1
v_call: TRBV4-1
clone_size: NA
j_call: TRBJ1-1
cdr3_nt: TGCGCCAGCAACCGACAGGGGCACATGAACACTGAAGCTTTCTTT
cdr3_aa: CASNRQGHMNTEAFF

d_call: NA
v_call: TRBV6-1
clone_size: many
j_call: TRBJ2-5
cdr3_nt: TGTGCCAGCGGTGTTAGTGGGGGCGAGACCCAGTACTTC
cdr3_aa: CASGVSGGETQYF